This TCR beta chain was captured in a study of blood T cell repertoires in COVID-19. CDR1 and CDR2 from the germline V gene are LNHDA and SQIVND (reference sequence). Between the trimmed V and J ends, which lost 4 bases and 9 bases, there was a span of 10 bases. The CDR3 covers 12 residues. Using immunoSEQ multiplex PCR, the repertoire was profiled, and TCRdb retains in-frame clones only, with some absent. This sample carries fewer than 450,000 clones, about 92% of them seen once, and the ten largest clones take less than 0.75%. Sequences were obtained from PBMCs or T cells enriched from blood (not recorded which). The V gene is TRBV19, the J gene TRBJ2-1, with D perhaps matching TRBD2 (6 bases). This TCR was sampled from a man aged 18 to 30 who had recovered from COVID-19. This CDR3 is CASSRTTSEQFF. The CDR3 DNA reads TGTGCCAGTAGTAGGACTACAAGTGAGCAGTTCTTC.